This T cell receptor beta chain was sequenced for a study of radiotherapy plus CTLA-4 blockade in lung cancer listed by TCRdb under 2018. In the study overall: Among enrolled patients, 18% had an objective response and approximately 30% reached disease control. Overall study outcomes, separate from this receptor: After treatment with radiotherapy and ipilimumab, TCR clones that originated in tumors expanded in peripheral blood. The strongest predictors of response were reported to be early dynamic shifts in blood T cell clones along with a rise in serum interferon-beta following radiation.

The library relied on the immunoSEQ multiplex PCR assay. The source is immuneACCESS, and TCRdb retained only in-frame sequences with V and J called. Part of the clones is not carried over; for the studies checked, unresolved V genes explain less than half of this, and the remainder is unexplained. This sample comprises 95,000 to 150,000 clones, 90% of them detected only once. In total, the top ten clones hold approximately 7.2% of the sample. The CDR3 runs 11 amino acids, cysteine and phenylalanine included. Kept here is only the CDR3 DNA, which spans 33 bases and is read in frame from base 1. The CDR1 and CDR2 encoded by the germline V gene are MNHEY and SVGAGI. Deletion took 9 bases off V and 11 bases off J, with a span of 14 bases between the germline ends. Concerning this clone: Its antigen is unknown. No base qualities exist here, and no much larger clone lies one base off it.

The study tested focal radiation therapy combined with CTLA-4 blockade (ipilimumab) in patients with chemo-refractory metastatic non-small-cell lung cancer. This specimen was peripheral blood, taken from a patient treated with radiotherapy plus ipilimumab. This receptor was taken from a human donor with non-small cell lung cancer that progressed on radiotherapy plus ipilimumab. This chain joins TRBV6-5 to TRBJ1-5; the D segment could be TRBD1, given 6 matching bases. The CDR3 region has the sequence CARRRDISQHF. The DNA sequence is given as TGTGCCAGAAGGCGGGACATATCCCAGCATTTT.